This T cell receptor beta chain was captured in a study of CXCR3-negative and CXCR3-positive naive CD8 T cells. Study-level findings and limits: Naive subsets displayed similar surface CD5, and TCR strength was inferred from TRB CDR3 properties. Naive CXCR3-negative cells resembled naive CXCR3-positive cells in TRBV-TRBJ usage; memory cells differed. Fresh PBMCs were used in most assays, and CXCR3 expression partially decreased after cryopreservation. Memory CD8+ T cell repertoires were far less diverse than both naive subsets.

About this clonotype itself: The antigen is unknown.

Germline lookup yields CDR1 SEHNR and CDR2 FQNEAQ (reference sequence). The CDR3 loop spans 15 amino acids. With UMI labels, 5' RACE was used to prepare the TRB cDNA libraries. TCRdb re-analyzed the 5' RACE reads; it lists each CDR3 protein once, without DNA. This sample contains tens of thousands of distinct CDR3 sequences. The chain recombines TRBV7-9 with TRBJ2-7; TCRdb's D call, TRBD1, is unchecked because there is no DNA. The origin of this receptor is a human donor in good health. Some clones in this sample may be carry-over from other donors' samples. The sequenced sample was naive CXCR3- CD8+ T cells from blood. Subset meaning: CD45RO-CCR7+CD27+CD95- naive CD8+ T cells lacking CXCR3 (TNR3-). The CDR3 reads CASSPPETGSYEQYF.